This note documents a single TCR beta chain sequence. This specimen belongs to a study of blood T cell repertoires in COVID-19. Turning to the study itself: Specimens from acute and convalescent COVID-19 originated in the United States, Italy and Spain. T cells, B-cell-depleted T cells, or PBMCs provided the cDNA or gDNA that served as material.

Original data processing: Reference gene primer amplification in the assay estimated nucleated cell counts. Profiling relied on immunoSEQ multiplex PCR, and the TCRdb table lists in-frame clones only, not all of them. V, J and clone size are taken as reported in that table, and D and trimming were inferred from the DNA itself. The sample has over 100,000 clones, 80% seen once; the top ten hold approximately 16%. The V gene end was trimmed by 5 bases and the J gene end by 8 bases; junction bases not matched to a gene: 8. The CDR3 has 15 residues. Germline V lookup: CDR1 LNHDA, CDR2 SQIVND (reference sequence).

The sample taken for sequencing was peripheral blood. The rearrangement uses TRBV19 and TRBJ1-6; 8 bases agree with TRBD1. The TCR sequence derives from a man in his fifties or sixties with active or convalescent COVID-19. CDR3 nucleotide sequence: TGTGCCAGTAGTGGAGGGGGGACAGGCGATTCACCCCTCCACTTT. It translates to CASSGGGTGDSPLHF.